This T cell receptor (beta chain) was recovered during a study of cytomegalovirus exposure and HLA in healthy donors (dated by TCRdb to about 2017). Turning to the overall study: An earlier analysis of a few hundred of the donors reported 276 Gb of sequence data and about 120 million unique TCR beta sequences obtained from some 170 million T cells. The aim of the study was to test whether cataloging public T cell receptors could identify signatures of past pathogen exposure. In a later genetic analysis, genome-wide SNP genotypes for about three fifths of the roughly 670 donors were used, and that subset was treated as a discovery cohort. Besides the first cohort of roughly 640 subjects, a separate validation cohort made up of 95 to 150 different subjects was used. Using immunosequencing, the study profiled T cell repertoires from 666 subjects and related those repertoires to cytomegalovirus serostatus. On average, around 230,000 unique TCR beta nucleotide sequences were sequenced per donor among some 420 genotyped donors of the cohort, with roughly 18% of those sequences being non-productive. An early release that covered about 600 HLA-typed donors contained about 300 gigabases of sequencing data and around 80 million unique TCR sequences. High-throughput TCR immunosequencing, statistical association of individual TCRs with disease status, and machine learning were combined to predict cytomegalovirus infection status. Of the 300 to 500 genotyped donors, less than 85% were placed in the genetic ancestry cluster associated with self-reported Caucasian donors. Both class I and class II loci were covered by HLA typing, at four-digit resolution. Donor age, sex, ethnicity and CMV serostatus were collected together with the repertoire data. A later analysis re-examined previously published TCR beta repertoires from more than 550 donors and added high-resolution HLA genotyping to investigate patterns of TCR occurrence. The later analysis used no new phenotypic data to find candidate immune exposures, relying instead on TCR beta sequences and their occurrence across donors. Four to six DR-DQ haplotypes were handled as single units for association and clustering, since linkage in the cohort was strong. The number of typed donors differed by locus: roughly 629-640 for A, B, C, DRB1 and DQB1; 522 for DQA1; around 580 for DPA1; and roughly 470 for DPB1. Every repertoire in the discovery cohort had been generated on one and the same sequencing platform. An earlier analysis of around 540 of the donors applied high-throughput TCR beta sequencing to assess whether each TCR beta V gene segment acted as functional or pseudogenic.

Turning to this clone: Its antigen remains undetermined. One base away there is no much larger clone; base qualities are not given.

Summary of the overall study and its limitations: Specific HLA alleles were associated with 15,000 to 20,000 TCR beta sequences at a false discovery rate of 0.05 in a later analysis. A further reported finding was that TCR beta sequences accurately predicted the HLA-A and HLA-B alleles for most subjects in the first cohort. For the cohort, immune exposure information was limited to CMV serostatus. Strong co-occurrence of HLA alleles, especially DR and DQ, made assigning TCR associations to individual alleles difficult. The authors suggested that the approach could potentially be generalized to other disease states and immunological phenotypes. A later genetic analysis reported fewer N-insertions in productive TCRs among donors in an Asian-associated ancestry cluster than the approximately 700-donor mean. In a later analysis, several top co-occurrence clusters were reported to appear linked to parvovirus B19, influenza, CMV and Epstein-Barr virus. Linkage disequilibrium might explain the correlated functional status among segregating V segments, but an unknown experimental factor could not be ruled out. HLA typing was unavailable for some donors at each locus, so association tests used only the typed subset. Some IMGT-functional V segments, including TRBV6-2 and TRBV6-3, could not be distinguished by the 87-base-pair reads and were therefore excluded. In both the original and validation cohorts, the classifier was reported to diagnose cytomegalovirus status with high specificity and sensitivity. In an earlier analysis of approximately 600 of the donors, most TCR beta V segments were observed in productive rearrangements about 90% or about 30% of the time, broadly matching IMGT annotations. Presence/absence analyses assumed roughly uniform sequencing depth across donors, an assumption that may not hold. A later genetic analysis associated a missense DCLRE1C variant with V-gene and J-gene trimming of TCR beta chains, and an independent cohort replicated the association. Most TCR sequences were observed very rarely across donors, whereas some public TCRs were present in many individuals. The study listed approximately 150 TCR beta chains as associated with cytomegalovirus. According to a later analysis, TCR association rates differed among HLA loci, with DRB1 alleles showing the most associated TCRs and HLA-C alleles showing the fewest. A few of the identified cytomegalovirus-associated TCR beta chains were confirmed in vitro to be specific for cytomegalovirus antigens. Because counts were too low, approximately 18 rarely observed V segments, including chromosome 9 orphons, were excluded from the earlier analysis of 500 to 700 of the donors. Compared with equally common non-associated chains, HLA-associated TCR beta chains in a later analysis were more clonally expanded and had lower generation probabilities. Only TCR beta chains were sequenced in this cohort, and the absence of alpha or paired-chain data limited detectable features. A later analysis found that most CMV-associated TCR beta chains appeared HLA-restricted, with HLA associations seemingly driven largely by CMV exposure. The sequencing pipeline was judged likely to have produced a cluster of highly shared sequence variants as a technical artifact.

V is pruned by 8 bases and J by 9 bases, leaving 14 bases of the junction without a gene match. The CDR3 spans 15 residues, from the cysteine through the phenylalanine. Left in the record is the CDR3 DNA by itself, 45 bases read in frame from the first base. Sequences MNHNY (CDR1) and SVGAGI (CDR2) are obtained from the germline V gene (reference sequence). The library came from the immunoSEQ multiplex PCR assay. For the multiplex PCR, a mixture combining 60 forward primers for TCR Vbeta segments and 13 reverse primers for TCR Jbeta segments was used. The CDR3 region of rearranged TCR beta genes was amplified from genomic DNA by a multiplex PCR assay. Amplified TCR beta libraries were sequenced as 87-base-pair reads on the Illumina HiSeq System. In the paper's pipeline: In a later analysis, 80 million or so unique TCR beta chains were counted across the approximately 640 repertoires, and around 10 million of these chains were shared by at least two donors. To remove PCR and sequencing errors, raw reads were error-corrected and collapsed into unique sequences using a nearest-neighbor algorithm that merged closely related sequences. V, D and J gene segments were assigned by aligning CDR3 sequences to IMGT reference sequences. For a sequence to be retained, a match of at least six nucleotides was required to both a V gene segment and a J gene segment. Rearrangements were classified as productive when the CDR3 lacked stop codons and remained in frame with V and J, and all other rearrangements were classified as non-productive. CDR3 was defined according to IMGT convention as the region running from the second conserved V-encoded cysteine to the conserved J-encoded phenylalanine. The earlier analysis of 500 to 750 of the donors excluded any sequence lacking an unambiguous match to a single V gene segment. In an earlier analysis of almost 600 of the donors, a V segment was called functional when productive rearrangements were above 56.7%, and segregating when the standard deviation between donors exceeded 5%. A statistical classification framework was built for diagnosing cytomegalovirus status from the catalog of TCR beta chain sequences. In a later analysis, TCR nucleotide sequences were compared against IMGT/GENE-DB human TR gene sequences so that V and J genes could be assigned. A later analysis assigned CDR3 sequences and most-parsimonious VDJ recombination scenarios with the TCRdist pipeline. A later analysis defined each TCR beta chain by its CDR3 amino acid sequence plus V-gene family, and excluded reads lacking a unique V-gene family. In a later analysis, a few hundred highly shared, low-generation-probability nucleotide sequences were removed to address suspected cross-contamination and a sequencing artifact. A later analysis calculated a clonal expansion index for each public chain from normalized within-repertoire ranks of inferred template counts. In a later analysis, generation probabilities were computed using a VDJ recombination model fitted to out-of-frame rearrangements, and the results were checked against IGoR. In a later analysis, hypergeometric tests were used to score TCR-TCR, TCR-HLA and TCR-CMV co-occurrence, with a repertoire-size bias correction applied to TCR pairs. To estimate false discovery rates, a later analysis permuted the HLA or CMV assignments 20 times. In a later analysis, co-occurring TCRs were grouped with DBSCAN, and TCRdist sequence similarity was added when clustering was performed within HLA-allele-positive subsets. Repertoires with fewer than 30,000 or more than 120,000 public chains, plus five repertoires with anomalous nucleotide sharing, were excluded from co-occurrence clustering. As stored in TCRdb, this immuneACCESS dataset retains in-frame rearrangements with V and J assigned. A fraction of the clones does not appear; measured against another copy, unresolved V genes explain less than half of the discrepancy, and the remainder lacks a known reason. Clone size and the V and J calls come from that table; the DNA yielded D and trimming. The sample table shows around 170,000 clones, and about 81% are seen once. Together, the top ten hold about 1.5% of the sample.

In total, roughly 710 healthy bone marrow donors made up the cohort. At the time of sampling, all cohort members were nominally healthy, though unrecorded immune exposures were likely present. The donor was CMV seronegative and was included in the group of over 300 seronegative cohort members. A peripheral blood sample was collected from each donor, and TCR beta sequencing was performed on peripheral blood mononuclear cells. Genomic DNA was extracted from the blood cell samples with the Qiagen DNeasy Blood Extraction Kit. The rearrangement combines TRBV6-6 with TRBJ2-1; TRBD2 matches 9 bases in the middle. This clonotype was sampled from a middle-aged man in good health and CMV-seronegative. The sample taken for sequencing was PBMCs. The CDR3 loop reads CASSDLASGVGEQFF. The nucleotides read TGTGCCAGCTCAGACCTGGCTAGCGGGGTTGGTGAGCAGTTCTTC.